The present TCR beta chain was sequenced within a study of blood T cell repertoires in COVID-19. Study-wide context: From the United States, Italy and Spain came samples of acute and convalescent COVID-19. Sample material is recorded as cDNA or gDNA derived from T cells, B-cell-depleted T cells, or PBMCs.

Study processing details: Reference gene primer amplification yielded estimated nucleated cell counts. Sequencing used immunoSEQ multiplex PCR; TCRdb keeps in-frame clones, though not all of them. V and J calls and clone size are given by that table; D and trimming were obtained from the DNA. Counted here are roughly 280,000 clones, 80% to 90% occurring once; the ten biggest clones make up approximately 11%. This clone showed up just a few times. The V and J ends lost 7 bases and 5 bases, in that order; junction bases with no gene match: 10. Germline loops: CDR1 SGHRS, CDR2 YFSETQ. The CDR3 loop spans 14 amino acids.

The sequenced sample was peripheral blood. J is TRBJ2-7 and V is TRBV5-1, with TRBD1 matching over 9 bases. This receptor was taken from a woman aged 70-85 years with acute or convalescent COVID-19. CDR3 loop: CASAGQGSLHEQYF. The CDR3 bases are TGCGCCAGCGCAGGACAGGGGAGTTTACACGAGCAGTACTTC.